The 29 T cell receptor beta chains listed next were all sequenced from one sample in a study of T-cell reconstitution after alpha-beta-depleted transplantation in children. Construction of the TCRbeta library involved unique molecular identifiers. TCRdb ran MiXCR on the PCR reads and lists one entry per CDR3 protein. The table has just over 950,000 distinct CDR3 sequences, about 29% seen once; the top ten hold about 28%. Sequences were derived from PBMCs, mostly from graft donor cells, sampled 360 days after TCRalphabeta/CD19-depleted stem cell transplant. The origin of the receptors is a boy under two years old who had a stem cell transplant for SCID, so the T cells may come from the graft donor.

The chain carries TRBV10-3 and TRBJ2-5; 10 bases match TRBD2. Germline V lookup: CDR1 ENHRY, CDR2 SYGVKD. The CDR3 has 14 residues. Trimming cost V 8 bases and J 4 bases; bases outside gene matches: 7. The CDR3: CAISLAGVRETQYF. The CDR3 coding sequence is TGTGCCATCTCCCTAGCGGGGGTCCGAGAGACCCAGTACTTC.

The chain is built from TRBV7-2 and TRBJ2-7; 7 positions agree with TRBD2. The CDR3 is made up of 15 amino acids. After removal of 5 bases from V and 7 bases from J, the junction contained 14 bases not matched to a gene. Germline lookup yields CDR1 SGHTA and CDR2 FQGNSA. Here the CDR3 reads CASSRGLVLIREQYF. The CDR3 region has the DNA TGTGCCAGCAGCCGAGGACTAGTCTTGATAAGGGAGCAGTACTTC.

This clonotype was counted a few times. The rearrangement uses TRBV7-2 and TRBJ2-7; D is ambiguous. The CDR3 covers 12 residues. V was clipped by 5 bases and J by 6 bases, with 11 bases between them. Germline values: CDR1 SGHTA, CDR2 FQGNSA. For the CDR3, the DNA is TGTGCCAGCAGCCCCGACACGCTCGAGCAGTACTTC. It translates to CASSPDTLEQYF.

The genes are TRBV5-8 and TRBJ2-5; maybe TRBD1 (5 bases). CDR1 SGHTS and CDR2 YDEGEE come from the germline V gene. The CDR3 sequence is 11 residues long. V shed 0 bases and J shed 13 bases, with 10 bases lying between them. In nucleotides, the CDR3 is TGTGCCAGCAGCTTGGTACAGGCCCCGTACTTC. It yields the protein CASSLVQAPYF.

V gene TRBV28 combines with J gene TRBJ1-1; no clear D gene. The CDR3 has 13 amino acids. V was cut by 2 bases and J by 3 bases, with 7 bases left in between. From germline, CDR1 is MDHEN and CDR2 SYDVKM. The CDR3 is CASSLPSYTEAFF. The CDR3 DNA reads as TGTGCCAGCAGTTTACCCTCCTACACTGAAGCTTTCTTT.

V and J are TRBV12-3 or TRBV12-4 and TRBJ1-5; 12 bases map to TRBD1. The CDR3 totals 15 residues. J lost 6 bases, V lost 5 bases, and 5 bases had no gene match. The chain's CDR3 is CASSLGQGARQPQHF. CDR3 sequence (DNA): TGTGCCAGCAGTCTGGGACAGGGGGCGCGTCAGCCCCAGCATTTT.

The V and J genes are TRBV5-1 and TRBJ2-5, with a possible D match to TRBD1 (6 bases). This CDR3 region has 14 residues. CDR1 and CDR2 (germline): SGHRS, YFSETQ. The V and J ends lost 3 bases and 3 bases respectively, with 12 bases between them. CDR3: CASSWGTNEETQYF. For the CDR3, the DNA is TGCGCCAGCAGCTGGGGGACAAACGAAGAGACCCAGTACTTC.

This clonotype has only a few counts. The chain recombines TRBV2 with TRBJ1-6; tentative D call: TRBD1 (6 bases). The germline V and J ends were trimmed by 7 bases and 8 bases, with 15 bases remaining between them. The CDR3 has 14 amino acids. CDR1 and CDR2 (germline): SNHLY, FYNNEI. CDR3 sequence: CASTWGGVDSPLHF. The DNA for the CDR3 is TGTGCCAGCACCTGGGGGGGCGTGGATTCACCCCTCCACTTT.

This clonotype was observed a few times. The chain carries TRBV7-9 and TRBJ1-4, with D unresolved. Germline V gene data show CDR1 as SEHNR and CDR2 as FQNEAQ (reference sequence). The CDR3 covers 15 residues. The V gene lost 1 base and the J gene lost 5 bases, with 11 bases spanning the gap. The CDR3 nucleotides are TGTGCCAGCAGCTTAGGGGTCGGGGAGAATGAAAAACTGTTTTTT. Translated, it gives CASSLGVGENEKLFF. The full variable domain, completed using reference TRBV7-9 and TRBJ1-4, is DTGVSQNPRHKITKRGQNVTFRCDPISEHNRLYWYRQTLGQGPEFLTYFQNEAQLEKSRLLSDRFSAERPKGSFSTLEIQRTEQGDSAMYLCASSLGVGENEKLFFGSGTQLSVL.

CDR3 protein: CASSQGQGRTSTDTQYF. In nucleotides, the CDR3 is TGTGCCAGCAGCCAAGGACAGGGGAGGACTAGCACAGATACGCAGTATTTT. This chain links TRBV3-1 with TRBJ2-3, with 8 bases matching TRBD1. This CDR3 has 17 amino acids. Unmatched junction bases numbered 6, after V lost 1 base and J lost 0 bases. The germline gives CDR1 LGHDT, CDR2 YNNKEL (reference sequence).

The V gene is TRBV29-1, the J gene TRBJ1-2; no clear D. This CDR3 is 12 amino acids long. Per the germline V gene, CDR1 is SQVTM and CDR2 is ANQGSEA. Trimming pared 3 bases from V and 4 bases from J, leaving 9 bases between. CDR3 region: CSVEVSGYGYTF. CDR3 coding DNA: TGCAGCGTTGAGGTCAGCGGCTATGGCTACACCTTC.

This clonotype was seen many times. The rearrangement joins TRBV6-5 to TRBJ1-5; D gene unclear. V lost 2 bases and J lost 0, with 5 bases in between. Germline V gene lookup returns CDR1 MNHEY and CDR2 SVGAGI. The CDR3 totals 14 residues. The CDR3 sequence: CASSYPYSNQPQHF. CDR3 nucleotides: TGTGCCAGCAGTTACCCGTATAGCAATCAGCCCCAGCATTTT.

This clonotype was observed a handful of times. The gene calls are TRBV4-3 and TRBJ1-4; D may be TRBD1 (5 bases). V was shortened by 0 bases and J by 8 bases, with 19 bases between the two germline ends. The CDR3 covers 17 residues. Germline CDR1 and CDR2: LGHNA and YSLEER. CDR3 in amino acids: CASSQDTWDQAEEKLFF. CDR3 in DNA: TGCGCCAGCAGCCAAGACACGTGGGACCAGGCGGAGGAAAAACTGTTTTTT.

This clonotype was recorded a few times. This chain links TRBV27 with TRBJ2-7, with D unclear. Trimming removed 10 bases from V and 2 bases from J, with 9 bases in between. Looked up from germline, CDR1 is MNHEY and CDR2 is SMNVEV (reference sequence). The CDR3 length is 11 residues. The CDR3 DNA reads as TGTGCCACCGGATCTACCTACGAGCAGTACTTC. Translation: CATGSTYEQYF.

About this clonotype: The junction does not match germline at one end; this may be a read error. The V call is TRBV6-1, the J call TRBJ2-3; TRBD1 or TRBD2 may be the D gene (6 bases each). This CDR3 has 13 amino acids. Germline V lookup: CDR1 MNHNS, CDR2 SASEGT. The CDR3 DNA reads as TGTGCCAGCACCTCACATTTAGGGGGGTCCGCTTTTTTT. It codes for CASTSHLGGSAFF.

This chain connects TRBV14 to TRBJ2-6; possible D gene TRBD1, 6 bases. The CDR3 spans 18 residues. Germline CDR1 SGHDN, CDR2 FVKESK. V shed 0 bases and J shed 0 bases, with 12 bases lying between them. In DNA form, the CDR3 reads TGTGCCAGCAGCCAAGATCTGGGACAAAGCTCTGGGGCCAACGTCCTGACTTTC. It encodes CASSQDLGQSSGANVLTF.

This clonotype was found a few times. V and J are TRBV28 and TRBJ2-7; D is unresolved. V lost 5 bases and J 4 bases, leaving 12 bases between the germline ends. This CDR3 is 13 amino acids long. CDR1 is MDHEN and CDR2 is SYDVKM in the germline V gene. The CDR3 sequence is CASSPTVGYEQYF. The CDR3 nucleotides are TGTGCCAGCAGTCCGACGGTGGGTTACGAGCAGTACTTC.

The sample holds many counts of this clonotype. The chain combines TRBV7-2 with TRBJ2-5, with 7 bases that match TRBD2. The V and J ends lost 1 base and 3 bases, in that order; junction bases with no gene match: 5. Germline V gene data show CDR1 as SGHTA and CDR2 as FQGNSA. The CDR3 consists of 15 residues. CDR3 sequence reads: CASSLGLAEEETQYF. The DNA for the CDR3 is TGTGCCAGCAGCTTAGGGCTAGCGGAAGAAGAGACCCAGTACTTC. Looking up the rest from reference TRBV7-2 and TRBJ2-5 gives the full variable domain: GAGVSQSPSNKVTEKGKDVELRCDPISGHTALYWYRQSLGQGLEFLIYFQGNSAPDKSGLPSDRFSAERTGGSVSTLTIQRTQQEDSAVYLCASSLGLAEEETQYFGPGTRLLVL.

The genes are TRBV9 and TRBJ2-2; 7 bases line up with TRBD1. The CDR3 sequence is 16 residues long. Germline loops: CDR1 SGDLS, CDR2 YYNGEE. The junction had 7 bases not matched to a gene; V was cut back by 4 bases and J by 1 base. As DNA, the CDR3 is TGTGCCAGCAGCCCCCGGAGACAGGGGAACACCGGGGAGCTGTTTTTT. This sequence encodes CASSPRRQGNTGELFF.

Many counts were recorded for this clonotype. The CDR3 spells CSATDRGNQPQHF. The DNA of the CDR3 is TGCAGTGCTACCGACAGGGGCAATCAGCCCCAGCATTTT. The rearrangement uses TRBV20-1 and TRBJ1-5; 7 bases align to TRBD1. The V and J ends lost 4 bases and 2 bases, in that order; junction bases with no gene match: 2. This CDR3 has 13 amino acids. CDR1 and CDR2 from the germline V gene are DFQATT and SNEGSKA (reference sequence).

The chain has TRBV2 and TRBJ2-2; 9 bases align to TRBD2. The CDR3 has 15 residues. Germline-derived CDR1 and CDR2 are SNHLY and FYNNEI. V was clipped by 2 bases and J by 6 bases; unmatched bases: 4. The CDR3 nucleotides read TGTGCCAGCAGTGAACTAGCGGGGCGCCCCGGGGAGCTGTTTTTT. Its protein is CASSELAGRPGELFF.

A few counts support this clonotype. V and J are TRBV12-3 or TRBV12-4 and TRBJ2-1, with D unresolved. Trimming took off 3 bases at V and 7 bases at J, with 10 bases between the two ends. The CDR3 covers 13 residues. The CDR3 bases are TGTGCCAGCAGTTTTTTAACCGGAAATGAGCAGTTCTTC. It translates to CASSFLTGNEQFF.

In this sample, this clonotype turned up many times. The gene calls are TRBV12-3 or TRBV12-4 and TRBJ2-1; 7 bases map to TRBD1. The CDR3 totals 13 residues. J lost 4 bases, V lost 4 bases, and 1 base had no gene match. This CDR3 is CASSSGQYNEQFF. The DNA of the CDR3 is TGTGCCAGCAGTTCGGGACAGTACAATGAGCAGTTCTTC.

This clonotype was detected many times. This chain links TRBV28 with TRBJ2-7, with no clear D. The CDR3 extends over 15 amino acids. V lost 4 bases, J lost 3 bases, and 16 bases lay in between. Germline V CDR1 and CDR2: MDHEN, SYDVKM. CDR3 sequence: CASSSRQVWIYEQYF. The CDR3 coding sequence is TGTGCCAGCAGTTCCCGGCAGGTCTGGATCTACGAGCAGTACTTC.

The J gene is TRBJ2-2, the V gene TRBV5-1; D gene uncertain. The CDR3 is 16 residues long. Between the trimmed V and J ends, which lost 0 bases and 0 bases, there was a span of 9 bases. The germline CDR1 and CDR2 sequences are SGHRS and YFSETQ. CDR3 in DNA: TGCGCCAGCAGCTTGGCTGTTGGAGCGAACACCGGGGAGCTGTTTTTT. Amino acids: CASSLAVGANTGELFF.

In this sample, this clonotype turned up a few times. The DNA is left out, because the CDR3 cannot be placed on it with certainty; the CDR3 is given as TCRdb lists it. This chain connects TRBV6-2 or TRBV6-3 to TRBJ1-5; whether TRBD1, the table's D call, matches the DNA was not checked. The germline gives CDR1 MNHEY, CDR2 SVGEGT. The CDR3 is 16 residues long, counting both termini. CDR3 sequence: CASSSSGPYSNQPQHF.

The chain carries TRBV5-1 and TRBJ2-7, with unresolved D. The CDR3 is made up of 16 amino acids. Germline-derived CDR1 and CDR2 are SGHRS and YFSETQ. Trimming cost V 0 bases and J 1 base, with 14 bases left between them. The CDR3 region has the DNA TGCGCCAGCAGCTTGGATGTGCTACCCTCTTCCTACGAGCAGTACTTC. Translation gives CASSLDVLPSSYEQYF.

J is TRBJ1-2 and V is TRBV7-9; D may be TRBD1 (5 bases). This CDR3 has 15 residues. V was shortened by 5 bases and J by 0 bases, with 13 bases between the two germline ends. CDR1 and CDR2 (germline): SEHNR, FQNEAQ (reference sequence). CDR3 protein: CASSTAGTTNYGYTF. The CDR3 region has the DNA TGTGCCAGCAGCACCGCCGGGACGACTAACTATGGCTACACCTTC.

This chain connects TRBV20-1 to TRBJ2-7; TRBD1 is a possible D gene (5 bases). V was pared by 2 bases and J by 3 bases, with 17 bases between. CDR1 and CDR2 (germline): DFQATT, SNEGSKA (reference sequence). This CDR3 spans 15 amino acids. CDR3 nucleotide sequence: TGCAGTGCTAGACCTCCAGGGCAGGCGAACTACGAGCAGTACTTC. It translates to CSARPPGQANYEQYF.